These 25 T cell receptor beta chains were all obtained from the same sample, sequenced in a study of HIV-infected children after antiretroviral therapy interruption. Treatment of the sample: PENTA 11 planned treatment interruption arm or continuous ART arm. The TCR library was built from RNA with a 3' RACE protocol and unique molecular identifiers. TCRdb re-called the 3' RACE reads through MiXCR, storing one row per CDR3 protein. The sample has approximately 15,000 distinct CDR3 sequences; around 3.4% are singletons. Sequenced material: CD45RO+ CD8+ T cells from PBMCs, pooled from several time points, taken from a donor given antiretroviral therapy, either interrupted or continuous. The subset is: memory CD8+ CD45RO+ CD45RA- T cells. The receptors come from a pool of human donors with HIV.

Ten or more counts support this clonotype. The chain employs TRBV5-6 and TRBJ1-4, with D uncertain. In germline, CDR1 is SGHDT, CDR2 YYEEEE. The length of the CDR3 is 13 residues. With 1 base removed from V and 8 bases from J, the gap between germline ends came to 9 bases. The CDR3 coding sequence is TGTGCCAGCAGCTTGAGTGGGGAAGAAAAACTGTTTTTT. Translating it yields CASSLSGEEKLFF.

This clonotype turned up a few times. This chain connects TRBV27 to TRBJ2-7; 11 bases line up with TRBD2. Germline CDR1 MNHEY, CDR2 SMNVEV (reference sequence). The CDR3 covers 15 residues. The V gene end was trimmed by 4 bases and the J gene end by 5 bases; junction bases not matched to a gene: 7. CDR3 coding DNA: TGTGCCAGCAGTTATAGCGGGGGGGCGGTCCACGAGCAGTACTTC. It specifies CASSYSGGAVHEQYF.

This clonotype was recorded at least ten times. The chain couples TRBV6-4 to TRBJ2-1; D tentatively reads TRBD1 or TRBD2 (6 bases each). V lost 4 bases to trimming and J lost 7 bases, with 17 bases between them. Germline lookup yields CDR1 MRHNA and CDR2 SNTAGT. This CDR3 spans 15 amino acids. CDR3 sequence reads: CASSAKGGSQNEQFF. CDR3 in DNA: TGTGCCAGCAGTGCCAAGGGGGGCTCGCAAAATGAGCAGTTCTTC.

This clonotype was counted ten times or more. This sequence joins TRBV2 and TRBJ2-3, with 9 bases lining up with TRBD1. Looked up from germline, CDR1 is SNHLY and CDR2 is FYNNEI. V lost 1 base and J lost 4; bases outside the gene matches: 9. This CDR3 is built from 17 residues. This CDR3 reads CASSEGPGTGRPDTQYF. The CDR3, as DNA: TGTGCCAGCAGTGAAGGCCCCGGGACAGGGAGGCCAGATACGCAGTATTTT.

This clonotype appeared many times. CDR3 region: CASSESGTNNEQFF. CDR3 DNA sequence: TGCGCCAGCAGTGAGTCCGGGACAAACAATGAGCAGTTCTTC. The chain is built from TRBV10-1 and TRBJ2-1; perhaps TRBD1 as D (6 bases). CDR1 is WNHNN, CDR2 SYGVQD, per germline (reference sequence). The CDR3 is 14 amino acids. V lost 0 bases and J 5 bases, leaving 8 bases between the germline ends.

This clonotype was seen repeatedly, ten times or more. The chain links TRBV2 to TRBJ2-7, with D tentatively TRBD1 (5 bases). V was pared by 3 bases and J by 4 bases, with 13 bases between. This CDR3 region has 14 residues. Germline V gene lookup returns CDR1 SNHLY and CDR2 FYNNEI. CDR3 in amino acids: CASSEQGTVYEQYF. The CDR3 DNA reads TGTGCCAGCAGTGAGCAGGGCACGGTTTACGAGCAGTACTTC.

Ten or more counts support this clonotype. V usage is TRBV12-3 or TRBV12-4 and J usage is TRBJ1-6; no reliable D call. The length of the CDR3 is 12 residues. With 1 base removed from V and 10 bases from J, the gap between germline ends came to 5 bases. The CDR3, as DNA: TGTGCCAGCAGTTTAGACGGATCACCCCTCCACTTT. Its translation is CASSLDGSPLHF.

This clonotype has at least ten counts. The V and J genes are TRBV11-2 and TRBJ1-3; D unclear. The CDR3 loop spans 14 amino acids. The germline V and J ends were trimmed by 5 bases and 0 bases, with 8 bases remaining between them. CDR1 is SGHAT and CDR2 is FQNNGV in the germline V gene. The CDR3 loop reads CASSAVYSGNTIYF. The CDR3, as DNA: TGTGCCAGCAGCGCTGTCTACTCTGGAAACACCATATATTTT.

This clonotype has a count of ten or more. The chain joins TRBV7-9 to TRBJ2-7; either TRBD1 or TRBD2 may supply D (6 bases each). The V end was cut by 0 bases, the J end by 1 base, with 13 bases between. Looked up from germline, CDR1 is SEHNR and CDR2 is FQNEAQ (reference sequence). The CDR3 is 16 amino acids. The CDR3 coding sequence is TGTGCCAGCAGCTTAGCGGTTGGGGGGCGTTCCTACGAGCAGTACTTC. Translation: CASSLAVGGRSYEQYF.

This clonotype came up many times. The rearrangement joins TRBV5-1 to TRBJ2-1; a weak D match, TRBD1 (6 bases). This CDR3 is built from 14 residues. The germline V gene has CDR1 SGHRS and CDR2 YFSETQ. V shed 4 bases and J shed 9 bases, with 17 bases lying between them. CDR3 bases: TGCGCCAGCAGCGAAGTTACAGGGCTCGGTGAGCAGTTCTTC. This codes for CASSEVTGLGEQFF.

This clonotype occurred many times. This chain connects TRBV18 to TRBJ2-2; D call uncertain. Trimming shortened V by 2 bases and J by 5 bases, and 3 bases separated the two germline ends. The germline V gene has CDR1 KGHSH and CDR2 LQKENI. The CDR3 loop spans 12 amino acids. The CDR3 nucleotides read TGTGCCAGCTCACCAGAGACCGGGGAGCTGTTTTTT. Its translation is CASSPETGELFF.

This clonotype was seen at least ten times. V and J are TRBV2 and TRBJ1-1, with D possibly being TRBD1 (6 bases). CDR3 length: 15 residues. V dropped 1 base and J dropped 1 base, with 10 bases sitting between them. Germline V gene data show CDR1 as SNHLY and CDR2 as FYNNEI. The CDR3 sequence: CASSEGTGRNTEAFF. Here the CDR3 DNA reads TGTGCCAGCAGTGAAGGAACAGGGCGGAACACTGAAGCTTTCTTT.

This clonotype was counted many times. This chain links TRBV27 with TRBJ2-7; D is possibly TRBD1 or TRBD2 (5 bases each). The CDR3 sequence is 13 residues long. Germline V lookup: CDR1 MNHEY, CDR2 SMNVEV (reference sequence). Trimming took 4 bases from V and 7 from J, leaving 14 bases between them. The CDR3 loop is CASSSTSEGEQYF. CDR3 nucleotide sequence: TGTGCCAGCAGTTCAACAAGCGAGGGGGAGCAGTACTTC.

This clonotype was found a few times. This chain connects TRBV6-2 or TRBV6-3 to TRBJ1-1, with 8 bases fitting TRBD1. CDR1 is MNHEY, CDR2 SVGEGT, per germline. With 8 bases clipped from V and 0 bases from J, the junction kept 5 bases outside the gene matches. This CDR3 has 14 amino acids. CDR3: CASRRGLVNTEAFF. The CDR3 DNA is TGTGCCAGCCGCAGGGGGCTGGTGAACACTGAAGCTTTCTTT.

This clonotype has a count of ten or more. The J gene is TRBJ1-5, the V gene TRBV11-3; unclear D gene. With 0 bases removed from V and 1 base from J, the gap between germline ends came to 7 bases. This CDR3 region has 15 residues. Germline V gene lookup returns CDR1 SGHNT and CDR2 YENEEA. CDR3 sequence reads: CASSLEAGSNQPQHF. The CDR3 nucleotides read TGTGCCAGCAGCTTAGAGGCCGGCAGCAATCAGCCCCAGCATTTT.

This clonotype was observed many times. V and J are TRBV6-4 and TRBJ2-7; D is uncertain. Looked up from germline, CDR1 is MRHNA and CDR2 is SNTAGT. Trimming took 10 bases from V and 3 from J, leaving 16 bases between them. The CDR3 spans 13 residues. The chain's CDR3 is CATADFDGYEQYF. Written as DNA, the CDR3 is TGTGCCACCGCCGACTTCGACGGCTACGAGCAGTACTTC.

This clonotype has ten or more counts. This sequence joins TRBV7-9 and TRBJ2-2; 8 bases match TRBD2. This CDR3 has 16 amino acids. V was clipped by 5 bases and J by 7 bases; unmatched bases: 12. CDR1 SEHNR and CDR2 FQNEAQ come from the germline V gene (reference sequence). Here the CDR3 DNA reads TGTGCCAGCAGCCTCGGAACTAGCGGCGAAAACGGGGAGCTGTTTTTT. This encodes CASSLGTSGENGELFF.

This clonotype appeared many times. The V gene is TRBV28, the J gene TRBJ2-2; TRBD1 is a possible D gene (6 bases). Germline V lookup: CDR1 MDHEN, CDR2 SYDVKM. Trimming took off 6 bases at V and 1 base at J, with 12 bases between the two ends. The CDR3 has 15 residues. The CDR3 sequence: CASRKGQWNTGELFF. The CDR3 DNA sequence: TGTGCCAGCAGGAAAGGACAGTGGAACACCGGGGAGCTGTTTTTT. Filled out from reference TRBV28 and TRBJ2-2, the complete variable domain reads DVKVTQSSRYLVKRTGEKVFLECVQDMDHENMFWYRQDPGLGLRLIYFSYDVKMKEKGDIPEGYSVSREKKERFSLILESASTNQTSMYLCASRKGQWNTGELFFGEGSRLTVL.

The chain uses TRBV7-9 and TRBJ2-1; 8 positions match TRBD1. The germline CDR1 and CDR2 sequences are SEHNR and FQNEAQ (reference sequence). V shed 8 bases and J 9 bases; nucleotides not matched to a gene: 9. CDR3 length: 13 residues. CDR3 in DNA: TGTGCCAGCTTAACAGGGGGACACACTGAGCAGTTCTTC. Residues: CASLTGGHTEQFF.

This clonotype was recorded at least ten times. This chain joins TRBV6-1 and TRBJ1-1; maybe TRBD1 (6 bases). Trimming stripped 5 bases from V and 1 base from J, with 11 bases between. The germline gives CDR1 MNHNS, CDR2 SASEGT. This CDR3 is built from 14 residues. The CDR3 protein is CASSPRTENTEAFF. CDR3 in DNA: TGTGCCAGCAGTCCCCGGACAGAGAACACTGAAGCTTTCTTT.

The genes are TRBV5-1 and TRBJ1-2; D gene uncertain. CDR1 and CDR2 (germline): SGHRS, YFSETQ. The ends were cut back, 2 bases at V and 8 bases at J, with 22 bases in the middle. CDR3 length equals 16 residues. This CDR3 is CASSFLYGDPLWGYTF. CDR3 DNA sequence: TGCGCCAGCAGCTTCCTGTACGGCGACCCCCTGTGGGGCTACACCTTC. Filled out from reference TRBV5-1 and TRBJ1-2, the complete variable domain reads KAGVTQTPRYLIKTRGQQVTLSCSPISGHRSVSWYQQTPGQGLQFLFEYFSETQRNKGNFPGRFSGRQFSNSRSEMNVSTLELGDSALYLCASSFLYGDPLWGYTFGSGTRLTVV.

This clonotype came up many times. The chain recombines TRBV6-5 with TRBJ2-3; D might be TRBD2 (5 bases). The V end lost 0 bases, the J end lost 4 bases, and 17 bases lay between the germline ends. The CDR3 extends over 17 amino acids. CDR1 MNHEY and CDR2 SVGAGI come from the germline V gene. The chain's CDR3 is CASSYSRANAAADTQYF. CDR3 coding DNA: TGTGCCAGCAGTTACTCGAGGGCCAACGCAGCCGCAGATACGCAGTATTTT.

This clonotype was counted ten times or more. The gene calls are TRBV27 and TRBJ1-6; D remains unclear. Looked up from germline, CDR1 is MNHEY and CDR2 is SMNVEV (reference sequence). This CDR3 is built from 15 residues. V was pared by 4 bases and J by 7 bases, with 14 bases between. The CDR3 loop is CASSSTQAGNSPLHF. The CDR3 DNA follows: TGTGCCAGCAGTTCGACCCAGGCGGGGAATTCACCCCTCCACTTT.

This clonotype was seen many times. The chain couples TRBV20-1 to TRBJ2-7; D uncertain. The CDR3 totals 14 residues. Germline lookup yields CDR1 DFQATT and CDR2 SNEGSKA (reference sequence). V lost 6 bases, J lost 3 bases, and 18 bases lay in between. The CDR3 region is CSAPTLDGLYEQYF. The CDR3 coding sequence is TGCAGTGCCCCCACGCTAGACGGGCTCTACGAGCAGTACTTC.

This clonotype was seen a few times. This chain joins TRBV23-1 and TRBJ1-5, with D perhaps TRBD1 (5 bases). TRBV23-1 is annotated as an ORF whose role is uncertain. V dropped 0 bases and J dropped 7 bases, with 16 bases sitting between them. The CDR3 is 16 residues long. The CDR3 loop is CASSQSKGARRQPQHF. For the CDR3, the DNA is TGCGCCAGCAGTCAATCGAAAGGGGCGCGACGACAGCCCCAGCATTTT.